These 30 T cell receptor beta chains were all obtained from the same sample, sequenced in a study of early stage breast cancer tumors. Profiled with immunoSEQ multiplex PCR; TCRdb holds only in-frame clones, not every one. The table records about 28,000 clones, around 53% of them present only once. Sequenced input: breast tumor tissue. These receptors were taken from a person aged 50-59 years with breast cancer.

This chain connects TRBV9 to TRBJ2-1; a possible D gene is TRBD1 (5 bases). Germline CDR1 SGDLS, CDR2 YYNGEE. The CDR3 extends over 11 amino acids. V gave up 0 bases and J gave up 10 bases, with 5 bases separating them. The DNA for the CDR3 is TGTGCCAGCAGCGTAGAGGGGGAGCAGTTCTTC. Translating it yields CASSVEGEQFF.

V usage is TRBV7-2 and J usage is TRBJ2-5; 10 positions agree with TRBD2. Germline values: CDR1 SGHTA, CDR2 FQGNSA. V dropped 4 bases and J dropped 5; count of bases not matched to a gene: 10. CDR3 length: 16 amino acids. The CDR3 DNA is TGTGCCAGCAGCTCCAGGGGTAGCGGGAGGAGCGAGACCCAGTACTTC. Its translation: CASSSRGSGRSETQYF. Combining the CDR3 with reference TRBV7-2 and TRBJ2-5 gives the whole variable domain GAGVSQSPSNKVTEKGKDVELRCDPISGHTALYWYRQSLGQGLEFLIYFQGNSAPDKSGLPSDRFSAERTGGSVSTLTIQRTQQEDSAVYLCASSSRGSGRSETQYFGPGTRLLVL.

This clone was seen a handful of times. The chain employs TRBV7-9 and TRBJ2-1; D is possibly TRBD2 (7 bases). This CDR3 has 14 residues. The V gene lost 8 bases and the J gene lost 6 bases, with 17 bases spanning the gap. CDR1 SEHNR and CDR2 FQNEAQ come from the germline V gene (reference sequence). Written as DNA, the CDR3 is TGTGCCAGCTACCGAGGGGGGGCGAGCAATGAGCAGTTCTTC. Protein: CASYRGGASNEQFF.

The chain carries TRBV4-1 and TRBJ2-3; D may be TRBD1 (6 bases). The CDR3 is 14 amino acids. Germline V gene lookup returns CDR1 MGHRA and CDR2 YSYEKL. The V end lost 5 bases, the J end lost 3 bases, and 12 bases lay between the germline ends. CDR3 sequence (DNA): TGCGCCAGCAGCTTCCGGACAGATACAGATACGCAGTATTTT. Its protein product is CASSFRTDTDTQYF.

This sequence joins TRBV7-2 and TRBJ2-2, with 9 nucleotides matching TRBD1. This CDR3 is 14 amino acids long. Germline CDR1 is SGHTA and CDR2 is FQGNSA. V trimming: 5 bases; J trimming: 5 bases; junction bases outside the gene matches: 3. Written as DNA, the CDR3 is TGTGCCAGCAGCGTCGGGACAGGGACCGGGGAGCTGTTTTTT. It specifies CASSVGTGTGELFF. The whole variable domain, filled in from reference TRBV7-2 and TRBJ2-2, reads GAGVSQSPSNKVTEKGKDVELRCDPISGHTALYWYRQSLGQGLEFLIYFQGNSAPDKSGLPSDRFSAERTGGSVSTLTIQRTQQEDSAVYLCASSVGTGTGELFFGEGSRLTVL.

This chain links TRBV27 with TRBJ2-5; weak D call: TRBD2 (6 bases). Per the germline V gene, CDR1 is MNHEY and CDR2 is SMNVEV (reference sequence). CDR3 length: 13 amino acids. V was trimmed by 3 bases and J by 2 bases, leaving 7 bases between them. The CDR3 nucleotides are TGTGCCAGCAGTTTTGCGGGGCAAGAGACCCAGTACTTC. This codes for CASSFAGQETQYF.

This clone was observed a single time. This chain's CDR3 is CASSQTTGRPTDTQYF. The CDR3 nucleotides are TGCGCCAGCAGCCAAACGACAGGGCGGCCCACAGATACGCAGTATTTT. This rearrangement joins TRBV4-1 to TRBJ2-3, with 7 bases matching TRBD1. V lost 2 bases and J lost 2; bases outside the gene matches: 7. The CDR3 runs to 16 residues. Per germline, CDR1 MGHRA and CDR2 YSYEKL.

The rearrangement uses TRBV5-1 and TRBJ1-1; 12 bases line up with TRBD1. This CDR3 is 15 amino acids long. Losses at the gene ends were 1 base for V and 6 bases for J; bases not matched to a gene: 4. Germline CDR1 is SGHRS and CDR2 is YFSETQ. The CDR3 loop reads CASSLMGQGASEAFF. Written as DNA, the CDR3 is TGCGCCAGCAGCTTGATGGGACAGGGGGCATCTGAAGCTTTCTTT.

The chain is built from TRBV4-3 and TRBJ1-2, with D perhaps matching TRBD1 (5 bases). The CDR3 runs to 16 residues. The V end was cut by 4 bases, the J end by 0 bases, with 15 bases between. Germline CDR1 and CDR2: LGHNA and YSLEER. CDR3: CASSRDLTGPNYGYTF. DNA of the CDR3: TGCGCCAGCAGCCGAGACCTAACAGGCCCTAACTATGGCTACACCTTC.

This rearrangement joins TRBV18 to TRBJ2-7, with D unresolved. The CDR3 is 13 amino acids. Germline-derived CDR1 and CDR2 are KGHSH and LQKENI. V gave up 5 bases and J gave up 7 bases, with 15 bases separating them. The chain's CDR3 is CASSSDAGGEQYF. CDR3 DNA sequence: TGTGCCAGCTCATCGGACGCCGGTGGGGAGCAGTACTTC.

The chain carries TRBV23-1 and TRBJ2-7, with 10 bases lining up with TRBD1. TRBV23-1 is labeled an ORF, and its function is uncertain. The CDR3 runs 18 residues. Trimming cost V 2 bases and J 0 bases; bases outside gene matches: 10. This chain's CDR3 is CASSQPGQGNGSSYEQYF. The CDR3 DNA reads as TGCGCCAGCAGTCAACCGGGACAGGGGAACGGTTCCTCCTACGAGCAGTACTTC.

The chain employs TRBV7-8 and TRBJ2-1, with TRBD2 matching 11 bases. Trimming cost V 1 base and J 8 bases; bases outside gene matches: 7. This CDR3 comprises 16 residues. Per the germline V gene, CDR1 is SGHVS and CDR2 is FQNEAQ. CDR3 in amino acids: CASSLGSGRAGDEQFF. Here the CDR3 DNA reads TGTGCCAGCAGCTTAGGTAGCGGGAGGGCCGGGGATGAGCAGTTCTTC. Full variable domain (remainder filled in from reference TRBV7-8 and TRBJ2-1): GAGVSQSPRYKVAKRGQDVALRCDPISGHVSLFWYQQALGQGPEFLTYFQNEAQLDKSGLPSDRFFAERPEGSVSTLKIQRTQQEDSAVYLCASSLGSGRAGDEQFFGPGTRLTVL.

This clone was recorded a few times. The chain employs TRBV6-6 and TRBJ2-7; 8 positions agree with TRBD2. The V and J ends lost 4 bases and 7 bases, in that order; junction bases with no gene match: 9. The germline V gene encodes CDR1 MNHNY and CDR2 SVGAGI (reference sequence). CDR3 length: 14 residues. The CDR3 sequence is CASSSSGTSSEQYF. The CDR3, as DNA: TGTGCCAGCAGTTCCTCCGGGACTAGTAGTGAGCAGTACTTC.

This chain joins TRBV5-6 and TRBJ1-2, with D maybe TRBD1 (6 bases). CDR3 length: 13 residues. Trimming took 0 bases from V and 5 from J, leaving 8 bases between them. From germline, CDR1 is SGHDT and CDR2 YYEEEE. The CDR3 DNA is TGTGCCAGCAGCTTGGGACAGGAGTATGGCTACACCTTC. Translating gives CASSLGQEYGYTF.

This rearrangement joins TRBV7-9 to TRBJ2-1; D is undetermined. Trimming pared 6 bases from V and 8 bases from J, leaving 17 bases between. This CDR3 comprises 14 residues. Per the germline V gene, CDR1 is SEHNR and CDR2 is FQNEAQ (reference sequence). CDR3 sequence (DNA): TGTGCCAGCAGTTATAGGTTGCGGAACGATGAGCAGTTCTTC. Its protein product is CASSYRLRNDEQFF.

The chain employs TRBV27 and TRBJ2-2; D is perhaps TRBD2 (6 bases). The CDR3 spans 17 residues. Germline V gene lookup returns CDR1 MNHEY and CDR2 SMNVEV (reference sequence). With 4 bases removed from V and 7 bases from J, the gap between germline ends came to 22 bases. The CDR3 loop is CASSSPLGGQGRGELFF. CDR3 in DNA: TGTGCCAGCAGTTCCCCTCTCGGAGGGCAGGGTCGCGGGGAGCTGTTTTTT.

The chain has TRBV27 and TRBJ2-7; 10 bases line up with TRBD1. Germline V lookup: CDR1 MNHEY, CDR2 SMNVEV (reference sequence). The CDR3 has 15 amino acids. V shed 5 bases and J 4 bases; nucleotides not matched to a gene: 8. CDR3 nucleotide sequence: TGTGCCAGCAGTCAGGACAGGGGGAGAAGTTACGAGCAGTACTTC. It is translated as CASSQDRGRSYEQYF.

This chain links TRBV13 with TRBJ2-1, with a weak D call TRBD2 (5 bases). The CDR3 has 12 amino acids. Germline V lookup: CDR1 PRHDT, CDR2 FYEKMQ (reference sequence). Trimming removed 3 bases from V and 7 bases from J, with 7 bases in between. CDR3 coding DNA: TGTGCCAGCAGCTTTACTAGGAATGAGCAGTTCTTC. This codes for CASSFTRNEQFF.

This chain uses TRBV5-1 with TRBJ2-2, with D perhaps being TRBD1 or TRBD2 (6 bases each). Trimming removed 0 bases at V and 5 bases at J, with 14 bases between. From germline, CDR1 is SGHRS and CDR2 YFSETQ. The CDR3 has 16 residues. CDR3 residues: CASSLALDSGTGELFF. CDR3 bases: TGCGCCAGCAGCTTGGCCTTGGACAGCGGGACCGGGGAGCTGTTTTTT.

This clone showed up just once. V gene TRBV7-8 combines with J gene TRBJ2-1, with TRBD1 identical over 7 bases. Trimming removed 5 bases from V and 9 bases from J; junction bases left unmatched: 10. Germline V gene sequence: CDR1 SGHVS, CDR2 FQNEAQ. The CDR3 spans 14 residues. CDR3 in amino acids: CASSPLTGAGEQFF. DNA of the CDR3: TGTGCCAGCAGCCCCCTAACAGGGGCAGGTGAGCAGTTCTTC. Filled out from reference TRBV7-8 and TRBJ2-1, the complete variable domain reads GAGVSQSPRYKVAKRGQDVALRCDPISGHVSLFWYQQALGQGPEFLTYFQNEAQLDKSGLPSDRFFAERPEGSVSTLKIQRTQQEDSAVYLCASSPLTGAGEQFFGPGTRLTVL.

The gene calls are TRBV9 and TRBJ2-4; D possibly corresponds to TRBD1 (6 bases). The CDR3 totals 15 residues. The ends were cut back, 0 bases at V and 6 bases at J, with 13 bases in the middle. From germline, CDR1 is SGDLS and CDR2 YYNGEE. The CDR3: CASSVASGAGNIQYF. CDR3 in DNA: TGTGCCAGCAGCGTAGCGTCAGGGGCGGGAAACATTCAGTACTTC.

The V gene is TRBV5-1, the J gene TRBJ2-7, with TRBD2 matching over 10 bases. Per the germline V gene, CDR1 is SGHRS and CDR2 is YFSETQ. This CDR3 has 16 amino acids. V lost 0 bases and J lost 6; bases outside the gene matches: 9. The CDR3: CASSLARSSGSIEQYF. In DNA, the CDR3 is TGCGCCAGCAGCTTGGCCAGGTCTAGCGGGAGTATCGAGCAGTACTTC.

DNA of the CDR3: TGTGCCAGCAGCCTAGCGGGGGAGACCCAGTACTTC. It specifies CASSLAGETQYF. The chain is built from TRBV6-5 and TRBJ2-5; 9 bases match TRBD2. This CDR3 spans 12 amino acids. Germline V lookup: CDR1 MNHEY, CDR2 SVGAGI. The V gene end was trimmed by 6 bases and the J gene end by 5 bases; junction bases not matched to a gene: 1.

The chain is built from TRBV20-1 and TRBJ2-1; perhaps TRBD2 as D (5 bases). This CDR3 region has 11 residues. CDR1 DFQATT and CDR2 SNEGSKA come from the germline V gene (reference sequence). V was clipped by 2 bases and J by 10 bases, with 9 bases between them. The CDR3 DNA is TGCAGTGCTAGACCGATAGCGGAGCAGTTCTTC. Protein product: CSARPIAEQFF.

The DNA for the CDR3 is TGCGCCAGCAGCTTGGAGGCAACGGGGAGCAATGAGCAGTTCTTC. This encodes CASSLEATGSNEQFF. The chain uses TRBV5-1 and TRBJ2-1; possible D gene TRBD2, 5 bases. CDR1 SGHRS and CDR2 YFSETQ come from the germline V gene. The CDR3 contains 15 residues. Trimming removed 0 bases at V and 6 bases at J, with 13 bases between.

The V gene is TRBV30, the J gene TRBJ1-3; D not resolved. V gave up 2 bases and J gave up 4 bases, with 9 bases separating them. CDR1 GTSNPN and CDR2 SVGIG come from the germline V gene (reference sequence). The CDR3 spans 13 residues. Here the CDR3 reads CAWSIRQGNTIYF. The CDR3 DNA is TGTGCCTGGAGTATACGTCAAGGAAACACCATATATTTT.

This clone was seen more than once but under ten times. The chain is built from TRBV7-3 and TRBJ2-2, with 10 bases lining up with TRBD1. The length of the CDR3 is 15 residues. V shed 5 bases, J shed 4 bases, and the junction held 4 bases outside the gene matches. Per the germline V gene, CDR1 is SGHTA and CDR2 is FQGTGA. The CDR3 loop is CASSTGTGVTGELFF. In DNA, the CDR3 is TGTGCCAGCAGCACCGGGACAGGGGTCACCGGGGAGCTGTTTTTT.

CDR3 loop: CASSEEPGGSYEQYF. The DNA for the CDR3 is TGTGCCAGCTCAGAAGAGCCGGGGGGCTCCTACGAGCAGTACTTC. The chain uses TRBV9 and TRBJ2-7; 7 bases match TRBD2. V gave up 7 bases and J gave up 0 bases; unmatched junction bases: 10. CDR3 size: 15 residues. The germline gives CDR1 SGDLS, CDR2 YYNGEE.

The chain carries TRBV30 and TRBJ2-5; tentative D call: TRBD2 (7 bases). Germline CDR1 GTSNPN, CDR2 SVGIG (reference sequence). The CDR3 contains 16 residues. Between the trimmed V and J ends, which lost 0 bases and 4 bases, there was a span of 18 bases. CDR3 sequence reads: CAWSVGAGALRETQYF. CDR3 in DNA: TGTGCCTGGAGTGTGGGGGCGGGAGCCTTAAGAGAGACCCAGTACTTC.

The J gene is TRBJ1-1, the V gene TRBV29-1; TRBD1 is a possible D gene (6 bases). The CDR3 totals 13 residues. V shed 7 bases and J shed 0 bases, with 12 bases lying between them. Germline CDR1 is SQVTM and CDR2 is ANQGSEA. The CDR3 is CSAGQHMNTEAFF. As DNA, the CDR3 is TGCAGCGCCGGACAGCACATGAACACTGAAGCTTTCTTT.